This passage covers 6 T cell receptor beta chains from one sample sequenced in a study of human T cells and chemical hapten exposure. TCRdb called the RACE reads again in MiXCR, with one record for every CDR3 protein. Counted here are roughly 69,000 distinct CDR3 sequences, around 10% occurring once; the ten biggest clones make up 6.8%. Time point noted: patch test 2, 6 weeks after DPC sensitization. Treatment meaning: therapeutic diphenylcyclopropenone sensitization with weekly scalp DPC. The sequencing used whole blood, collected in connection with sensitization to the hapten diphenylcyclopropenone (DPC). Receptors originate from a woman aged 45 to 65 with alopecia areata. Some clones in this sample may be carry-over from other donors' samples.

This clonotype was observed a handful of times. This chain links TRBV3-1 with TRBJ2-5; D gene uncertain. This CDR3 is built from 15 residues. Trimming took off 1 base at V and 2 bases at J, with 11 bases between the two ends. CDR1 and CDR2 (germline): LGHDT, YNNKEL (reference sequence). The CDR3 bases are TGTGCCAGCAGCCAAGTCCCTGCGGATCAAGAGACCCAGTACTTC. The encoded protein is CASSQVPADQETQYF.

This chain links TRBV5-1 with TRBJ1-1, with D perhaps TRBD1 (6 bases). Germline V CDR1 and CDR2: SGHRS, YFSETQ. The CDR3 sequence is 14 residues long. V dropped 2 bases and J dropped 4 bases, with 12 bases sitting between them. In DNA, the CDR3 is TGCGCCAGCAGCTTCGGAGGGACAAGCACTGAAGCTTTCTTT. Encoded protein: CASSFGGTSTEAFF.

This clonotype was observed a single time. The junction shows a germline mismatch at one end, possibly a read error. The genes are TRBV7-6 and TRBJ2-2, with TRBD2 matching 12 bases. This CDR3 is 15 amino acids long. Germline lookup yields CDR1 SGHVS and CDR2 FNYEAQ. CDR3 residues: CASSLRTSGAGELVF. For the CDR3, the DNA is TGTGCCAGCAGCTTGCGGACTAGCGGGGCCGGGGAGCTGGTTTTT.

Ten or more counts support this clonotype. The CDR3 DNA is TGTGCTAGTGGTTTGGTATCAACTGAAGCTTTCTTT. Translation: CASGLVSTEAFF. V is TRBV12-5 and J is TRBJ1-1; D not resolved. Trimming took off 0 bases at V and 5 bases at J, with 4 bases between the two ends. The CDR3 extends over 12 amino acids. Germline V lookup: CDR1 LGHNT, CDR2 FRNRAP. Full variable domain (remainder filled in from reference TRBV12-5 and TRBJ1-1): DARVTQTPRHKVTEMGQEVTMRCQPILGHNTVFWYRQTMMQGLELLAYFRNRAPLDDSGMPKDRFSAEMPDATLATLKIQPSEPRDSAVYFCASGLVSTEAFFGQGTRLTVV.

About this clonotype: A read error may produce the germline difference seen at one junction end. The chain links TRBV15 to TRBJ2-1; D is uncertain. The CDR3 has 15 amino acids. Germline V CDR1 and CDR2: LNHNV, YYDKDF (reference sequence). The chain's CDR3 is CATNRAASSYNEQFF. CDR3 nucleotides: TGTGCCACCAACAGAGCCGCGAGCTCCTACAATGAGCAGTTCTTC.

The table lists this clonotype with many counts. The chain links TRBV9 to TRBJ2-3, with 14 bases fitting TRBD2. The CDR3 runs to 18 residues. Germline V lookup: CDR1 SGDLS, CDR2 YYNGEE. Losses at the gene ends were 4 bases for V and 1 base for J; bases not matched to a gene: 8. The CDR3 reads CASSPLGLAGGRTDTQYF. The CDR3 bases are TGTGCCAGCAGCCCGCTCGGACTAGCGGGAGGACGCACAGATACGCAGTATTTT.